This T cell receptor (beta chain) stems from a study of T cells in Graves' hyperthyroidism and ophthalmopathy. Amplified TCR beta CDR3 regions derived from RNA transcripts. During a first-round RT-PCR of the TCR CDR3, the HTBI primer set was used. Using its own MiXCR run on the multiplex PCR reads, TCRdb lists one record per CDR3 protein. Of 500,000 to 600,000 distinct CDR3 sequences detected, 46% appear once; the ten largest clones hold around 7.7%. Exclusions: uncontrolled infection, other autoimmune disease, pregnancy, lactation. This clonotype was detected many times. What it recognizes is unknown. Findings and limits, study-wide: Onset of ophthalmopathy came a median roughly 6.4 months after the model predicted it. Ophthalmopathy was distinguished from stable hyperthyroidism by 13 V-J signatures. Most thyroid clonotypes with frequency above 0.001 were detected in blood.

Sequencing input: peripheral blood or thyroid tissue (not recorded which). The TCR comes from a woman aged 18-30 years with Graves' hyperthyroidism.

The CDR3 spells CATSGVAPHEQYF. CDR3 in DNA: TGTGCCACCAGCGGGGTAGCTCCCCACGAGCAGTACTTC. V and J are TRBV28 and TRBJ2-7; 7 bases align to TRBD2. With V trimmed by 10 bases and J by 5 bases, 11 bases remained unmatched. The CDR3 consists of 13 residues. Germline V gene sequence: CDR1 MDHEN, CDR2 SYDVKM.